This T cell receptor (beta chain) was documented in a study of tumor-infiltrating lymphocytes in oesophageal squamous cell carcinoma. TCRdb fed the PCR reads into MiXCR, producing one record per CDR3 protein. The data contain just over 15,000 distinct CDR3 sequences, approximately 50% of them singletons. In germline, CDR1 is SNHLY, CDR2 FYNNEI. The length of the CDR3 is 14 residues. Specimen: esophageal tumor tissue. The receptor's source is a male donor with esophageal squamous cell carcinoma. The V gene is TRBV2, the J gene TRBJ2-5; possibly TRBD2 for D (6 bases). The DNA matches TRBJ2-1 better at its end, which makes the J call doubtful. As DNA, the CDR3 is TGTGCCAGGTCCTCGGCCGGGAGAGGCAATGAGCAGTTCTTC. This gives the protein CARSSAGRGNEQFF.